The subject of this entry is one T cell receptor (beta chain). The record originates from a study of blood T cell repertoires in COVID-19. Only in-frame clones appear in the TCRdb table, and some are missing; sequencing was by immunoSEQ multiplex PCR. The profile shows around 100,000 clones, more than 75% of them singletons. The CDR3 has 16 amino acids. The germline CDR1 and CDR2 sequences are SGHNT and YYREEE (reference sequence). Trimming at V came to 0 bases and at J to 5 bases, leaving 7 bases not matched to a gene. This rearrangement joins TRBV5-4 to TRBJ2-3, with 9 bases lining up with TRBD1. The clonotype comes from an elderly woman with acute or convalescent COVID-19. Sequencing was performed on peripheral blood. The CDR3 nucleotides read TGTGCCAGCAGCTTGGCCTTCGGACAGGGGAAAGATACGCAGTATTTT. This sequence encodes CASSLAFGQGKDTQYF. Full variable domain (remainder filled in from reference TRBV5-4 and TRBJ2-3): ETGVTQSPTHLIKTRGQQVTLRCSSQSGHNTVSWYQQALGQGPQFIFQYYREEENGRGNFPPRFSGLQFPNYSSELNVNALELDDSALYLCASSLAFGQGKDTQYFGPGTRLTVL.